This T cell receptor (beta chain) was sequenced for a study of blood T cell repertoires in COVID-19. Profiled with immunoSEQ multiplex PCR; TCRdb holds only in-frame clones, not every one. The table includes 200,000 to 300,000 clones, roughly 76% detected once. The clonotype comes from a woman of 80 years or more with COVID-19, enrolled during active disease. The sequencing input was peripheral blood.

For the CDR3, the DNA is TGCAGCGTTGGGACACACTACGAGCAGTACTTC. Residues: CSVGTHYEQYF. The chain is built from TRBV29-1 and TRBJ2-7, with D possibly being TRBD1 (5 bases). Trimming stripped 4 bases from V and 3 bases from J, with 7 bases between. The CDR3 loop spans 11 amino acids. CDR1 and CDR2 from the germline V gene are SQVTM and ANQGSEA.